The sequence of this T cell receptor beta chain was determined in a study of T cells after yellow fever vaccination. One entry per CDR3 protein results from TCRdb running MiXCR on the 5' RACE reads. The sample consists of around 590,000 distinct CDR3 sequences, 9% to 15% of them appearing once. This clonotype was found a few times. Trimming cost V 7 bases and J 4 bases, with 8 bases left between them. In germline, CDR1 is MNHNS, CDR2 SASEGT. This CDR3 is built from 13 residues. This material consisted of PBMCs, taken on the day of the yellow fever booster vaccination. The TCR comes from a man aged 25-40 years who received the YFV17D yellow fever vaccine. The chain links TRBV6-1 to TRBJ1-6; D is uncertain. CDR3 loop: CASTGRYNSPLHF. The CDR3 coding sequence is TGTGCCAGCACCGGACGGTATAATTCACCCCTCCACTTT.